This T cell receptor (beta chain) was identified during a study of blood T cell repertoires in COVID-19. The CDR3 totals 11 residues. Germline CDR1 GTSNPN, CDR2 SVGIG (reference sequence). With V trimmed by 3 bases and J by 11 bases, 5 bases remained unmatched. Original data processing: Reference gene primer amplification yielded estimated nucleated cell counts. Data came from immunoSEQ multiplex PCR; TCRdb stores just in-frame clones and leaves some out. The DNA was the basis for D and trimming; V, J and clone size are from that table. The sample has 85,000 to 95,000 clones, about nine tenths seen once. Seattle's enrolled individuals joined amid active infection and were then monitored longitudinally.

The sequenced sample was peripheral blood. V gene TRBV30 combines with J gene TRBJ2-3, with 7 positions matching TRBD2. The sequence was collected from a man aged 55 to 70 with COVID-19, enrolled during active disease. Written as DNA, the CDR3 is TGTGCCTGGAGCGCTGGACTAGGGCAGTATTTT. As protein: CAWSAGLGQYF.